This TCR beta chain was captured by sequencing in a study of blood T cell repertoires in COVID-19 (dated by TCRdb to 2020 to 2021). For the study in its entirety: Collaborator samples came from the United States, Italy and Spain and covered acute and convalescent phases of COVID-19. A freely available public database, intended as a resource for researchers studying the immune response to SARS-CoV-2, is where the repertoires were released. The dataset comprised deeply sampled blood TCRbeta repertoires from subjects exposed to, actively infected with, or recovered from COVID-19. Where HLA class I and class II types were available, the types were taken from metadata supplied by the sample provider, not from assay-based typing. A de-identified subject ID, COVID-19 status, age in years and sex were almost always included in the sample metadata. The prospective study material was composed of cDNA or gDNA derived from T cells, B-cell-depleted T cells, or PBMCs. The samples were drawn from the first 160 participants of the ongoing ImmuneRACE study and from 950 to 1,500 subjects provided by 6 global collaborators. Study-level results and caveats: Clinical and demographic metadata were provided uncurated, with the amount varying by source and participant.

Sequences GTSNPN (CDR1) and SVGIG (CDR2) are obtained from the germline V gene (reference sequence). The CDR3 has 16 amino acids, counting the end cysteine and phenylalanine. CDR3 DNA only is kept here, 48 bases in frame from base 1. V and J are trimmed by 0 bases and 6 bases, and the gene matches miss 6 bases of the junction. TCRbeta CDR3 regions were amplified from genomic DNA using the immunoSEQ Assay, a bias-controlled multiplex PCR. The source study handled its data this way. Nucleated cell counts per sample were estimated from amplification of reference gene primers within the assay. To quantify the absolute abundance of each unique TCRbeta CDR3 rearrangement, sequence reads were collapsed and filtered. For each sample, productive Simpson clonality was calculated as the square root of Simpson's diversity index over productive rearrangements. This is the immuneACCESS table as TCRdb keeps it, with only in-frame sequences that have V and J called. A part of the clones is gone; compared with another copy, unresolved V genes explain less than half, and the rest is unexplained. That table supplies the V and J calls and clone size; D and trimming were determined from the DNA. Present in this sample are 140,000 or so clones, more than 60% of which were seen just once. In total, the top ten clones hold about 15% of the sample.

Each collaborating institution followed its own protocols to collect whole blood in K2EDTA tubes. Collaborator samples were shipped for TCRbeta analysis as frozen whole blood, isolated PBMCs, or DNA extracted from either sample type. Note on this clone: Which antigen it targets is not known. No much larger clone exists at a distance of one base, and base qualities are not known.

The clonotype originates from a man aged 45-60 years with acute or convalescent COVID-19. The sample was peripheral blood. This chain is built from TRBV30 and TRBJ1-6; 9 bases in the junction line up with TRBD1. The CDR3 region has the sequence CAWSVPATGGNSPLHF. The nucleotide sequence reads as follows: TGTGCCTGGAGTGTACCCGCGACAGGGGGTAATTCACCCCTCCACTTT.